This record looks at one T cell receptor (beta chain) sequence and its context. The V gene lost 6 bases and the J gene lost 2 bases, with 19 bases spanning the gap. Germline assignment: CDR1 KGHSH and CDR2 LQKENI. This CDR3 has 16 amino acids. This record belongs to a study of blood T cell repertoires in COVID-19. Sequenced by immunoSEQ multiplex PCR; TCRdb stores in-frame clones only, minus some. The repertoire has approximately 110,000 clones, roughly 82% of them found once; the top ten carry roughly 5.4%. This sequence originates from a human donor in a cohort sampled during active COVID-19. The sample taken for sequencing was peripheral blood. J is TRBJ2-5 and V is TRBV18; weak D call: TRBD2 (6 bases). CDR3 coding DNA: TGTGCCAGCTCCCCCTCCGCGGGACTCCTACAAGAGACCCAGTACTTC. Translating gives CASSPSAGLLQETQYF.